The 28 T cell receptor beta chains given below trace back to one sample, sequenced in a study of persistence of HIV-infected CD4 T cells. Their recognized antigens are unknown. Lysates of CMV-infected fibroblasts at approximately 9.6 ug/mL stimulated these cells. CD40L-negative CD69-negative CD45RO-high memory CD4+ T cells were sorted as populations depleted of antigen-responding cells. The libraries were made with immunoSEQ version 4 in survey mode. Only in-frame clones appear in the TCRdb table, and some are missing; sequencing was by immunoSEQ multiplex PCR. In the table there are roughly 28,000 clones, approximately 80% of which are singletons. The specimen was CD4+ T cells sorted from PBMCs after roughly 20-hour stimulation, collected from a patient who received antiretroviral therapy. The source is an adult woman with HIV who was CMV-seropositive.

CDR3 in DNA: TGTGCCAGCCGTTCCGGGACAACCAATGAGCAGTTCTTC. Protein sequence: CASRSGTTNEQFF. The V and J genes are TRBV6-2 or TRBV6-3 and TRBJ2-1; D might be TRBD1 (6 bases). V lost 8 bases and J 6 bases, leaving 14 bases between the germline ends. This CDR3 region has 13 residues. Germline V gene lookup returns CDR1 MNHEY and CDR2 SVGEGT.

This clone was recorded once. The CDR3 DNA reads as TGTGCCAGCAGGGGGCGGCACGGGGAGCTGTTTTTT. As protein: CASRGRHGELFF. The rearrangement uses TRBV12-3 or TRBV12-4 and TRBJ2-2; D perhaps matches TRBD1 (5 bases). The V end lost 6 bases, the J end lost 7 bases, and 9 bases lay between the germline ends. There are 12 residues in the CDR3.

The rearrangement links TRBV5-1 to TRBJ2-7, with TRBD1 matching 10 bases. With 4 bases clipped from V and 2 bases from J, the junction kept 3 bases outside the gene matches. Germline lookup yields CDR1 SGHRS and CDR2 YFSETQ. The CDR3 spans 14 residues. Written as DNA, the CDR3 is TGCGCCAGCAGCCCCGGGACAGGGGCCTACGAGCAGTACTTC. Its translation: CASSPGTGAYEQYF.

The CDR3 here is CASSLAIDSTDTQYF. CDR3 sequence (DNA): TGCGCCAGCAGCTTGGCCATCGACAGCACAGATACGCAGTATTTT. The genes are TRBV5-1 and TRBJ2-3, with D hard to call. V lost 0 bases to trimming and J lost 0 bases, with 8 bases between them. Looked up from germline, CDR1 is SGHRS and CDR2 is YFSETQ. The CDR3 has 15 residues.

V is TRBV25-1 and J is TRBJ1-1; D not resolved. Trimming cost V 1 base and J 5 bases, with 14 bases left between them. The CDR3 is 15 residues long. In germline, CDR1 is MGHDK, CDR2 SYGVNS. The CDR3: CASSESIGGGTEAFF. DNA for the CDR3: TGTGCCAGCAGTGAATCCATAGGTGGAGGGACTGAAGCTTTCTTT.

J is TRBJ1-6 and V is TRBV25-1, with D possibly TRBD1 on 5 matching bases. V lost 4 bases, J lost 10 bases, and 17 bases lay in between. Germline CDR1 reads MGHDK; CDR2 reads SYGVNS. The CDR3 consists of 15 residues. CDR3 protein: CASSAPTGGGSPLHF. In DNA form, the CDR3 reads TGTGCCAGCAGTGCCCCGACCGGGGGAGGGTCACCCCTCCACTTT.

This chain links TRBV18 with TRBJ2-2; 14 bases match TRBD2. With V trimmed by 3 bases and J by 1 base, 4 bases remained unmatched. This CDR3 comprises 18 residues. Germline V gives CDR1 KGHSH, CDR2 LQKENI. The CDR3 loop reads CASSPDGLAGGNTGELFF. The CDR3 region has the DNA TGTGCCAGCTCACCTGACGGACTAGCGGGAGGGAACACCGGGGAGCTGTTTTTT.

By share, this clone counts as medium-sized. V gene TRBV30 combines with J gene TRBJ1-5, with D maybe TRBD1 (5 bases). The CDR3 has 13 amino acids. The V end lost 3 bases, the J end lost 9 bases, and 15 bases lay between the germline ends. Germline CDR1 GTSNPN, CDR2 SVGIG (reference sequence). Here the CDR3 reads CAWSGDRRGPQHF. The CDR3 bases are TGTGCCTGGAGCGGGGACCGGCGGGGGCCCCAGCATTTT.

This clone has a handful of counts. The chain carries TRBV5-1 and TRBJ1-1; D ambiguous. This CDR3 has 14 amino acids. Per the germline V gene, CDR1 is SGHRS and CDR2 is YFSETQ. V shed 1 base and J shed 1 base, with 8 bases lying between them. The CDR3 DNA reads as TGCGCCAGCAGCTTGTCCAGCGCGAACACTGAAGCTTTCTTT. Translated, it gives CASSLSSANTEAFF.

This clone was counted a few times. The chain couples TRBV7-2 to TRBJ1-6; D remains ambiguous. Trimming removed 5 bases at V and 0 bases at J, with 14 bases between. Germline loops: CDR1 SGHTA, CDR2 FQGNSA. This CDR3 comprises 17 residues. The CDR3 DNA reads as TGTGCCAGCAGCAGCGGATGGATGAGCTCCTATAATTCACCCCTCCACTTT. Encoded protein: CASSSGWMSSYNSPLHF.

The chain employs TRBV24-1 and TRBJ2-2, with TRBD1 matching 11 bases. After removal of 9 bases from V and 4 bases from J, the junction contained 3 bases not matched to a gene. From germline, CDR1 is KGHDR and CDR2 SFDVKD. The CDR3 has 14 amino acids. The CDR3 sequence is CATGQGAVTGELFF. The CDR3 DNA is TGTGCCACCGGACAGGGGGCGGTCACCGGGGAGCTGTTTTTT.

The J gene is TRBJ2-1, the V gene TRBV19, with D perhaps matching TRBD1 (6 bases). With 5 bases removed from V and 6 bases from J, the gap between germline ends came to 14 bases. The CDR3 spans 14 residues. Germline assignment: CDR1 LNHDA and CDR2 SQIVND (reference sequence). The DNA for the CDR3 is TGTGCCAGTAGTCAGGGGTCACGGTTCAATGAGCAGTTCTTC. Residues: CASSQGSRFNEQFF.

This sequence joins TRBV6-5 and TRBJ2-2, with a possible D match to TRBD2 (5 bases). CDR3 length: 15 residues. Germline values: CDR1 MNHEY, CDR2 SVGAGI. The V end lost 2 bases, the J end lost 3 bases, and 10 bases lay between the germline ends. CDR3: CASSYLTRYTGELFF. The CDR3 DNA sequence: TGTGCCAGCAGTTACCTTACTAGGTACACCGGGGAGCTGTTTTTT.

This chain connects TRBV5-1 to TRBJ1-5; D gene uncertain. The V end lost 4 bases, the J end lost 5 bases, and 10 bases lay between the germline ends. The CDR3 loop spans 13 amino acids. Germline CDR1 is SGHRS and CDR2 is YFSETQ. The CDR3 sequence: CASSLGRDQPQHF. Written as DNA, the CDR3 is TGCGCCAGCAGCCTCGGACGAGATCAGCCCCAGCATTTT. Full variable domain (missing parts from reference TRBV5-1 and TRBJ1-5): KAGVTQTPRYLIKTRGQQVTLSCSPISGHRSVSWYQQTPGQGLQFLFEYFSETQRNKGNFPGRFSGRQFSNSRSEMNVSTLELGDSALYLCASSLGRDQPQHFGDGTRLSIL.

V gene TRBV12-3 or TRBV12-4 combines with J gene TRBJ1-2; TRBD1 agrees at 7 bases. The CDR3 consists of 13 residues. Trimming at V came to 3 bases and at J to 8 bases, leaving 6 bases not matched to a gene. The CDR3, as DNA: TGTGCCAGCAGTTTTGAGGGGGCAAGAGGCTACACCTTC. This sequence encodes CASSFEGARGYTF.

This chain links TRBV29-1 with TRBJ1-2; 10 bases match TRBD1. In germline, CDR1 is SQVTM, CDR2 ANQGSEA. The CDR3 has 12 amino acids. Trimming cost V 5 bases and J 6 bases; bases outside gene matches: 3. The DNA of the CDR3 is TGCAGCGTTTCGGGACAGGGGAATGGCTACACCTTC. The encoded protein is CSVSGQGNGYTF.

The chain recombines TRBV27 with TRBJ2-6, with a tentative D call TRBD2 (5 bases). Germline CDR1 reads MNHEY; CDR2 reads SMNVEV (reference sequence). V lost 5 bases and J lost 0, with 11 bases in between. This CDR3 has 16 residues. The CDR3 nucleotides are TGTGCCAGCAGTGGAGGACGTACCTCTGGGGCCAACGTCCTGACTTTC. This encodes CASSGGRTSGANVLTF.

This clone has more than one count but fewer than ten. This rearrangement joins TRBV5-5 to TRBJ2-2, with D maybe TRBD1 (6 bases). Germline V gene sequence: CDR1 SGHKS, CDR2 YYEKEE (reference sequence). The CDR3 has 16 residues. The germline V and J ends were trimmed by 4 bases and 4 bases, with 17 bases remaining between them. The CDR3 sequence is CASSQTGIVGTGELFF. The DNA of the CDR3 is TGTGCCAGCAGCCAAACAGGGATCGTAGGCACCGGGGAGCTGTTTTTT.

The CDR3 region is CASSLRQGWANVLTF. CDR3 nucleotides: TGTGCCAGCAGTTTAAGGCAGGGCTGGGCCAACGTCCTGACTTTC. The rearrangement joins TRBV27 to TRBJ2-6; D is perhaps TRBD1 (5 bases). The CDR3 consists of 15 residues. V was trimmed by 2 bases and J by 5 bases, leaving 10 bases between them. CDR1 is MNHEY and CDR2 is SMNVEV in the germline V gene (reference sequence).

The J gene is TRBJ2-1, the V gene TRBV19, with no clear D. The CDR3 loop spans 11 amino acids. Trimming took off 6 bases at V and 8 bases at J, with 8 bases between the two ends. Looked up from germline, CDR1 is LNHDA and CDR2 is SQIVND (reference sequence). CDR3 sequence: CASSRSHEQFF. The CDR3 region has the DNA TGTGCCAGTAGCCGGAGTCATGAGCAGTTCTTC. Supplemented by reference TRBV19 and TRBJ2-1, the full variable domain reads DGGITQSPKYLFRKEGQNVTLSCEQNLNHDAMYWYRQDPGQGLRLIYYSQIVNDFQKGDIAEGYSVSREKKESFPLTVTSAQKNPTAFYLCASSRSHEQFFGPGTRLTVL.

The chain employs TRBV25-1 and TRBJ1-2; 12 nucleotides match TRBD1. CDR1 and CDR2 (germline): MGHDK, SYGVNS. This CDR3 spans 15 amino acids. Trimming took 4 bases from V and 3 from J; bases not matched to a gene: 3. CDR3 coding DNA: TGTGCCAGCAGTGGGGACAGGGGGCCGTACTATGGCTACACCTTC. It yields the protein CASSGDRGPYYGYTF.

V gene TRBV5-8 combines with J gene TRBJ1-1; maybe TRBD1 (5 bases). Germline V lookup: CDR1 SGHTS, CDR2 YDEGEE. The CDR3 has 14 amino acids. V was clipped by 4 bases and J by 4 bases, with 14 bases between them. CDR3 nucleotides: TGTGCCAGCAGCAGACTGACAGCGTTCACTGAAGCTTTCTTT. This translates into CASSRLTAFTEAFF.

This clone is a singleton in its sample. The chain links TRBV6-5 to TRBJ2-1, with TRBD2 matching over 12 bases. The CDR3 is 12 amino acids. Germline V gene sequence: CDR1 MNHEY, CDR2 SVGAGI. V lost 10 bases, J lost 9 bases, and 4 bases stayed unmatched. The chain's CDR3 is CATSGGAGEQFF. CDR3 DNA: TGTGCCACTAGCGGGGGGGCCGGTGAGCAGTTCTTC.

The chain joins TRBV6-1 to TRBJ1-1; D is possibly TRBD1 (5 bases). CDR3 length equals 13 residues. V was trimmed by 4 bases and J by 1 base, leaving 7 bases between them. Germline CDR1 and CDR2: MNHNS and SASEGT. The CDR3 bases are TGTGCCAGCAGTGCAACAGGGAACACTGAAGCTTTCTTT. This gives the protein CASSATGNTEAFF.

The rearrangement links TRBV14 to TRBJ2-5; TRBD1 aligns across 8 bases. Germline CDR1 and CDR2: SGHDN and FVKESK. The V gene end was trimmed by 2 bases and the J gene end by 5 bases; junction bases not matched to a gene: 4. CDR3 length: 14 amino acids. Written as DNA, the CDR3 is TGTGCCAGCAGCCAATTCAGGGGGCGTGAGACCCAGTACTTC. It is translated as CASSQFRGRETQYF.

This clone was observed a handful of times. The gene calls are TRBV7-2 and TRBJ1-4, with TRBD1 matching 10 bases. This CDR3 has 16 amino acids. Per the germline V gene, CDR1 is SGHTA and CDR2 is FQGNSA. The ends lost 4 bases at V and 0 bases at J; junction bases unmatched: 2. For the CDR3, the DNA is TGTGCCAGCAGCTCGGGACAGGGGACAACTAATGAAAAACTGTTTTTT. Translating it yields CASSSGQGTTNEKLFF.

The genes are TRBV6-4 and TRBJ2-3, with no clear D. Trimming removed 0 bases at V and 0 bases at J, with 7 bases between. The CDR3 length is 15 residues. Germline V gives CDR1 MRHNA, CDR2 SNTAGT. DNA for the CDR3: TGTGCCAGCAGTGACTCGGTCAGCAGCACAGATACGCAGTATTTT. Protein product: CASSDSVSSTDTQYF.

The chain joins TRBV20-1 to TRBJ1-5; D might be TRBD1 (6 bases). The V gene lost 3 bases and the J gene lost 5 bases, with 11 bases spanning the gap. Germline V gene lookup returns CDR1 DFQATT and CDR2 SNEGSKA (reference sequence). The CDR3 spans 13 residues. The CDR3 loop is CSASSGGDQPQHF. CDR3 coding DNA: TGCAGTGCTAGTTCGGGGGGCGATCAGCCCCAGCATTTT.